The entry that follows covers one T cell receptor (beta chain) sequence. The antigen is not known. The PCR was carried out with 60 Vbeta primers and 13 Jbeta primers. Clones were sequenced by immunoSEQ multiplex PCR, and TCRdb holds only the in-frame ones, with some missing. The sample consists of about 120,000 clones, around 68% of them appearing once. The CDR3 has 12 amino acids. Germline V gene data show CDR1 as MDHEN and CDR2 as SYDVKM. V was shortened by 4 bases and J by 8 bases, with 11 bases between the two germline ends. The data were obtained in a study of cytomegalovirus exposure and HLA in healthy donors. General study points: Among TCR sequences, most were rare, though some public TCRs appeared in many donors. Only CMV serostatus was available as immune exposure information. An ancestry cluster, one associated with Asian ancestry, reportedly showed fewer N-insertions than the 666-donor mean in a later analysis. An analysis done earlier found most TCR beta V segments productive about 90% or about 30% of the time.

This receptor was obtained from a woman aged 45-59 years in good health and CMV-seropositive. This chain uses TRBV28 with TRBJ1-1; D unresolved. The source material was PBMCs. The CDR3 protein is CASSSLQKEAFF. CDR3 DNA: TGTGCCAGCAGTTCCCTTCAGAAAGAAGCTTTCTTT.